These 14 T cell receptor beta chains were all obtained from the same sample, sequenced in a study of blood T cell repertoires in COVID-19. The repertoire was sequenced with immunoSEQ multiplex PCR; TCRdb's copy has only in-frame clones and lacks some. In the table there are 31,000 or so clones, approximately 92% of which are singletons. The sample taken for sequencing was peripheral blood. These receptors were collected from a man of 80 years or more with acute or convalescent COVID-19.

The chain is built from TRBV30 and TRBJ2-1, with TRBD2 identical over 7 bases. This CDR3 has 12 residues. Per germline, CDR1 GTSNPN and CDR2 SVGIG (reference sequence). The V gene end was trimmed by 1 base and the J gene end by 15 bases; junction bases not matched to a gene: 9. In nucleotides, the CDR3 is TGTGCCTGGAGTGCTTCTAGCGGTCGGGCGTTCTTC. Amino acid sequence: CAWSASSGRAFF.

This sequence joins TRBV6-5 and TRBJ1-2; 10 nucleotides match TRBD1. This CDR3 is 13 amino acids long. The germline V gene encodes CDR1 MNHEY and CDR2 SVGAGI. After removal of 10 bases from V and 4 bases from J, the junction contained 6 bases not matched to a gene. For the CDR3, the DNA is TGTGCCACCGGGACAGGGGCCCCCTATGGCTACACCTTC. It specifies CATGTGAPYGYTF.

The chain has TRBV6-2 or TRBV6-3 and TRBJ1-5; 9 bases align to TRBD1. Germline CDR1 MNHEY, CDR2 SVGEGT. This CDR3 has 15 residues. The trim removed 2 bases at V and 3 bases at J, leaving 2 bases unmatched. This CDR3 is CASSYTGGVNQPQHF. DNA for the CDR3: TGTGCCAGCAGTTACACAGGGGGCGTCAATCAGCCCCAGCATTTT.

This rearrangement joins TRBV14 to TRBJ1-4; the D gene is possibly TRBD1 (5 bases). Between the trimmed V and J ends, which lost 3 bases and 1 base, there was a span of 12 bases. This CDR3 has 16 residues. Germline V gives CDR1 SGHDN, CDR2 FVKESK. The CDR3 here is CASSHRMGGTNEKLFF. DNA for the CDR3: TGTGCCAGCAGCCATCGGATGGGGGGAACTAATGAAAAACTGTTTTTT.

The CDR3 spells CASSPTGQGGYGYTF. In nucleotides, the CDR3 is TGCGCCAGCAGCCCAACAGGACAGGGAGGGTATGGCTACACCTTC. The gene calls are TRBV5-1 and TRBJ1-2; TRBD1 matches at 8 bases. Germline V gene lookup returns CDR1 SGHRS and CDR2 YFSETQ. The CDR3 runs to 15 residues. The junction had 10 bases not matched to a gene; V was cut back by 4 bases and J by 5 bases.

This clone has only one observation. This rearrangement joins TRBV19 to TRBJ2-1; D is unresolved. The CDR3 loop spans 12 amino acids. V lost 5 bases and J 8 bases, leaving 10 bases between the germline ends. Germline CDR1 is LNHDA and CDR2 is SQIVND (reference sequence). CDR3 sequence: CASSPPSDEQFF. As DNA, the CDR3 is TGTGCCAGTAGTCCCCCCTCGGATGAGCAGTTCTTC. The variable domain in full, completed from reference TRBV19 and TRBJ2-1, reads DGGITQSPKYLFRKEGQNVTLSCEQNLNHDAMYWYRQDPGQGLRLIYYSQIVNDFQKGDIAEGYSVSREKKESFPLTVTSAQKNPTAFYLCASSPPSDEQFFGPGTRLTVL.

CDR3 nucleotides: TGTGCCAGCAGCTGGAGACAGGGTGGCAATCAGCCCCAGCATTTT. Amino acids: CASSWRQGGNQPQHF. This chain connects TRBV7-8 to TRBJ1-5; TRBD1 matches 7 bases. Per the germline V gene, CDR1 is SGHVS and CDR2 is FQNEAQ. This CDR3 comprises 15 residues. The trim removed 4 bases at V and 2 bases at J, leaving 5 bases unmatched.

This chain links TRBV28 with TRBJ1-2; D is unresolved. This CDR3 is 12 amino acids long. Germline V CDR1 and CDR2: MDHEN, SYDVKM. V was clipped by 6 bases and J by 7 bases, with 12 bases between them. The chain's CDR3 is CASSLRRVGYTF. The CDR3 nucleotides read TGTGCCAGCAGCCTTAGGCGGGTTGGCTACACCTTC.

The chain joins TRBV10-1 to TRBJ1-2; the D gene is possibly TRBD1 (5 bases). The CDR3 has 12 amino acids. The germline V gene encodes CDR1 WNHNN and CDR2 SYGVQD (reference sequence). V was cut by 3 bases and J by 8 bases, with 10 bases left in between. Here the CDR3 reads CASSDRAAGYTF. DNA of the CDR3: TGCGCCAGCAGTGACAGGGCTGCGGGCTACACCTTC.

This clone was seen only a few times. The chain couples TRBV12-5 to TRBJ2-7; 10 nucleotides agree with TRBD1. The J segment lost 8 bases and the V segment lost 7 bases, leaving 8 bases of the junction unmatched. Germline V CDR1 and CDR2: LGHNT, FRNRAP. The CDR3 has 13 residues. This CDR3 is CASAAGDRGQQYF. The CDR3 DNA follows: TGTGCTAGTGCCGCCGGGGACAGGGGTCAGCAGTACTTC.

This rearrangement joins TRBV18 to TRBJ1-2; 9 nucleotides line up with TRBD1. CDR3 size: 13 residues. CDR1 and CDR2 from the germline V gene are KGHSH and LQKENI. Trimming removed 1 base from V and 8 bases from J; junction bases left unmatched: 2. The CDR3 sequence is CASSPRDRGGYTF. The CDR3 region has the DNA TGTGCCAGCTCACCACGAGACAGGGGGGGCTACACCTTC.

This chain uses TRBV7-2 with TRBJ2-7; TRBD2 matches at 13 bases. Germline loops: CDR1 SGHTA, CDR2 FQGNSA. V lost 4 bases, J lost 3 bases, and 3 bases stayed unmatched. This CDR3 region has 15 residues. CDR3 residues: CASSSGTSGIYEQYF. In DNA, the CDR3 is TGTGCCAGCAGCTCGGGGACTAGCGGGATCTACGAGCAGTACTTC.

The chain links TRBV11-2 to TRBJ2-7, with D possibly matching TRBD2 (5 bases). The ends were cut back, 0 bases at V and 3 bases at J, with 9 bases in the middle. The length of the CDR3 is 14 residues. The germline CDR1 and CDR2 sequences are SGHAT and FQNNGV. CDR3 residues: CASSLEPDYYEQYF. The CDR3 bases are TGTGCCAGCAGCTTAGAGCCTGACTACTACGAGCAGTACTTC.

The chain couples TRBV19 to TRBJ2-1, with TRBD1 matching 7 bases. Germline CDR1 is LNHDA and CDR2 is SQIVND (reference sequence). Trimming took 5 bases from V and 15 from J; bases not matched to a gene: 10. The CDR3 consists of 12 residues. The CDR3 loop is CASSFYRGQWFF. The CDR3 coding sequence is TGTGCCAGTAGTTTTTACAGGGGCCAATGGTTCTTC. Variable domain in full (rest from reference TRBV19 and TRBJ2-1): DGGITQSPKYLFRKEGQNVTLSCEQNLNHDAMYWYRQDPGQGLRLIYYSQIVNDFQKGDIAEGYSVSREKKESFPLTVTSAQKNPTAFYLCASSFYRGQWFFGPGTRLTVL.